The 4 T cell receptor beta chains below were found in one sample sequenced in a study of blood T cell repertoires in COVID-19. The table came from immunoSEQ multiplex PCR; TCRdb's copy has only in-frame clones and leaves some out. The sample includes 250,000 or so clones, about 82% seen only once; the top ten take 5.5% to 8%. Sequencing used peripheral blood. These receptors all stem from a woman in her sixties with active or convalescent COVID-19.

V is TRBV19 and J is TRBJ1-5; TRBD1 might be the D (6 bases). CDR3 size: 14 residues. Between the trimmed V and J ends, which lost 7 bases and 6 bases, there was a span of 16 bases. Looked up from germline, CDR1 is LNHDA and CDR2 is SQIVND (reference sequence). Here the CDR3 DNA reads TGTGCCAGTAATTGGGGGCGGGTTGCTCAGCCCCAGCATTTT. Translated: CASNWGRVAQPQHF. Supplemented by reference TRBV19 and TRBJ1-5, the full variable domain reads DGGITQSPKYLFRKEGQNVTLSCEQNLNHDAMYWYRQDPGQGLRLIYYSQIVNDFQKGDIAEGYSVSREKKESFPLTVTSAQKNPTAFYLCASNWGRVAQPQHFGDGTRLSIL.

The J gene is TRBJ1-1, the V gene TRBV11-2; D gene ambiguous. The germline gives CDR1 SGHAT, CDR2 FQNNGV. With 6 bases removed from V and 1 base from J, the gap between germline ends came to 12 bases. This CDR3 has 14 residues. CDR3 region: CASSVGEANTEAFF. The DNA of the CDR3 is TGTGCCAGCAGTGTCGGGGAGGCGAACACTGAAGCTTTCTTT.

This sequence joins TRBV7-6 and TRBJ2-7; no reliable D call. The CDR3 has 13 amino acids. Trimming left V 3 bases short and J 0 bases short, with 6 bases between. Germline loops: CDR1 SGHVS, CDR2 FNYEAQ. Here the CDR3 reads CASSFEPSYEQYF. The CDR3 region has the DNA TGTGCCAGCAGCTTCGAGCCCTCCTACGAGCAGTACTTC.

The chain joins TRBV10-3 to TRBJ1-1, with 9 nucleotides matching TRBD1. Germline loops: CDR1 ENHRY, CDR2 SYGVKD. The CDR3 spans 14 residues. The junction had 15 bases not matched to a gene; V was cut back by 10 bases and J by 9 bases. CDR3 bases: TGTGCCACCCTCGACAGGGGGTTAGAATTTCAAGCTTTCTTT. It is translated as CATLDRGLEFQAFF.